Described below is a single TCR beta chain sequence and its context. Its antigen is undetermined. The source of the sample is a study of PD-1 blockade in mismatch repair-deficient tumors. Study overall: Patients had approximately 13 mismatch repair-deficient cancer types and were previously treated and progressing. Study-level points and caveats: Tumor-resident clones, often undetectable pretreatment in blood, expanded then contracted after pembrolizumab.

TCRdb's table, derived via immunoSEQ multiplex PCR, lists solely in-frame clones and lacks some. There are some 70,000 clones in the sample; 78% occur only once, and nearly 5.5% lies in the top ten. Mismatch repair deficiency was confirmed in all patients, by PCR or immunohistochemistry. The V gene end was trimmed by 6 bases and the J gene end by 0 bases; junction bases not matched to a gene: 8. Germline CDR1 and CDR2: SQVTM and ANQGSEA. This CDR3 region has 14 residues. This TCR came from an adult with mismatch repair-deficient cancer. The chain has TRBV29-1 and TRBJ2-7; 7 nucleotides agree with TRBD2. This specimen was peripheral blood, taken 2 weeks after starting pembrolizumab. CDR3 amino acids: CSVPTGGSSYEQYF. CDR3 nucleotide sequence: TGCAGCGTACCCACGGGGGGTAGCTCCTACGAGCAGTACTTC.